The TCR beta chain under discussion was sequenced for a study of blood T cell repertoires in COVID-19. Study details: The United States, Italy and Spain supplied acute and convalescent COVID-19 samples. PBMCs, B-cell-depleted T cells, or T cells were the source of the cDNA or gDNA that made up the material.

Germline CDR1 KGHSH, CDR2 LQKENI. This CDR3 region has 15 residues. J gave up 0 bases and V 11 bases, and 9 bases lay outside the gene matches. Per the study methods: By means of reference gene primer amplification, nucleated cell counts were estimated. The protocol was immunoSEQ multiplex PCR, while the TCRdb copy is restricted to in-frame clones and leaves out a portion. That table gives V, J and clone size, and the DNA gave D and trimming. This table has about 520,000 clones, 70% to 90% appearing once. Material: peripheral blood. The chain recombines TRBV18 with TRBJ2-2; 7 bases match TRBD2. The receptor was isolated from a human donor in a cohort sampled during active COVID-19. In nucleotides, the CDR3 is TGTGCCGGGAGGGAGGCAATTCCGAACACCGGGGAGCTGTTTTTT. Translated: CAGREAIPNTGELFF.